These T cell receptor beta chains were read from a single sample in a study of CD8 T cells in ankylosing spondylitis. MiXCR, run by TCRdb on the 5' RACE reads, gives a single entry per CDR3 protein. Seen here are 450,000 or so distinct CDR3 sequences, roughly a quarter observed once, and the top ten hold 0.85% to 1%. Sequences were obtained from blood, either unsorted or a sorted T cell fraction (not recorded which). The origin of the receptors is a male donor with ankylosing spondylitis. Each CDR3 is given with its conserved first and last residue. Fields, in order: V gene, clone size, D gene, J gene, CDR3 protein, CDR3 DNA. The D gene is left open where the match is weak. Rows give clone size only sometimes, using once, few, many, or a class for an expanded clone.

>TRBV20-1|few|.|TRBJ2-3
CSASGGPKDTQYF
TGCAGTGCTAGCGGAGGGCCCAAAGATACGCAGTATTTT
>TRBV5-1|many|TRBD2|TRBJ2-5
CASSLVASGNGVTETQYF
TGCGCCAGCAGCTTGGTTGCTAGCGGGAATGGGGTAACGGAGACCCAGTACTTC
>TRBV13|.|.|TRBJ1-1
CASSFTGRMNTEAFF
TGTGCCAGCAGCTTTACTGGGCGGATGAACACTGAAGCTTTCTTT
>TRBV4-1|.|TRBD2|TRBJ2-1
CASSLKREGLGEQFF
TGCGCCAGCAGCCTCAAGCGGGAGGGACTTGGTGAGCAGTTCTTC
>TRBV5-1|.|TRBD1|TRBJ1-4
CASSPGGGTDEKLFF
TGCGCCAGCAGCCCGGGGGGGGGGACAGATGAAAAACTGTTTTTT
>TRBV5-6|.|.|TRBJ2-1
CASSFTGNEQFF
TGTGCCAGCAGCTTTACAGGGAATGAGCAGTTCTTC
>TRBV2|.|TRBD1|TRBJ1-1
CASSPRTGGSTEAFF
TGTGCCAGCAGTCCCCGGACAGGGGGAAGCACTGAAGCTTTCTTT
>TRBV27|few|TRBD1|TRBJ1-5
CASSPGTGRNQPQHF
TGTGCCAGCAGTCCCGGGACAGGGCGGAATCAGCCCCAGCATTTT
>TRBV12-3/TRBV12-4|.|.|TRBJ1-1
CASSPGGANSYEAFF
TGTGCCAGCAGTCCCGGCGGGGCGAACAGCTATGAAGCTTTCTTT
>TRBV29-1|.|.|TRBJ2-5
CSVKGVGGQETQYF
TGCAGCGTTAAGGGGGTCGGGGGACAAGAGACCCAGTACTTC
>TRBV7-9|.|.|TRBJ1-1
CASSRSHENTEAFF
TGTGCCAGCAGCCGCAGTCACGAGAACACTGAAGCTTTCTTT
>TRBV2|few|.|TRBJ2-5
CASSETRETQYF
TGTGCCAGCAGTGAAACCCGGGAGACCCAGTACTTC
>TRBV12-3/TRBV12-4|few|TRBD2|TRBJ2-3
CASNLMLGLAGGDTQYF
TGTGCCAGCAACCTGATGCTAGGGCTAGCGGGAGGAGATACGCAGTATTTT
>TRBV4-1|.|.|TRBJ2-5
CASSQDQRPQETQYF
TGCGCCAGCAGCCAAGACCAGCGGCCCCAAGAGACCCAGTACTTC
>TRBV9|.|.|TRBJ2-3
CASSVRPGASTDTQYF
TGTGCCAGCAGCGTACGGCCCGGGGCCAGCACAGATACGCAGTATTTT
>TRBV5-1|.|.|TRBJ2-1
CASSLVAGQGNNEQFF
TGCGCCAGCAGCTTGGTGGCGGGACAAGGCAACAATGAGCAGTTCTTC
>TRBV20-1|.|TRBD1|TRBJ1-4
CSASQQGAVDEKLFF
TGCAGTGCTAGCCAACAGGGGGCCGTAGATGAAAAACTGTTTTTT
>TRBV29-1|many|TRBD1|TRBJ2-1
CSGNDRGQGNEQFF
TGCAGCGGCAACGACAGGGGCCAGGGCAATGAGCAGTTCTTC
>TRBV20-1|few|.|TRBJ2-3
CSAPQGGTQYF
TGCAGTGCTCCACAGGGCGGTACGCAGTATTTT
>TRBV7-9|few|.|TRBJ1-5
CASSGEWQPQHF
TGTGCCAGCAGCGGAGAGTGGCAGCCCCAGCATTTT
>TRBV7-2|.|TRBD2|TRBJ2-1
CASSLYRLAVGSEQFF
TGTGCCAGCAGCTTATATCGACTAGCGGTCGGTAGTGAGCAGTTCTTC
>TRBV10-3|.|TRBD2|TRBJ2-1
CAISGLAGGSYNEQFF
TGTGCCATCAGTGGGCTAGCGGGAGGCTCCTACAATGAGCAGTTCTTC
>TRBV12-3/TRBV12-4|many|TRBD1|TRBJ2-2
CASSRQGNTGELFF
TGTGCCAGCTCCCGACAGGGGAACACCGGGGAGCTGTTTTTT
>TRBV9|.|TRBD1|TRBJ1-5
CASSTGAVSNQPQHF
TGTGCCAGCAGTACAGGGGCAGTGAGCAATCAGCCCCAGCATTTT
>TRBV25-1|.|TRBD1|TRBJ1-5
CASAMAGGGQPQHF
TGTGCCAGCGCAATGGCAGGGGGCGGTCAGCCCCAGCATTTT
>TRBV3-1|few|TRBD1|TRBJ1-4
CASSQSGHRGGEKLFF
TGTGCCAGCAGCCAGTCCGGACACAGGGGAGGTGAAAAACTGTTTTTT
>TRBV4-2|.|TRBD2|TRBJ2-3
CASSAGEREGSDTQYF
TGTGCCAGCAGCGCCGGGGAGCGGGAGGGGTCAGATACGCAGTATTTT
>TRBV5-1|many|.|TRBJ2-7
CASSLEGRYEQYF
TGCGCCAGCAGCTTGGAGGGGAGGTACGAGCAGTACTTC
>TRBV5-1|.|.|TRBJ2-3
CASSLRAGETQYF
TGCGCCAGCAGCTTGCGGGCTGGAGAAACGCAGTATTTT
>TRBV15|.|.|TRBJ1-5
CATSTDRENQPQHF
TGTGCCACCAGCACCGACAGAGAAAATCAGCCCCAGCATTTT
>TRBV6-1|.|TRBD2|TRBJ2-3
CASSRRLAGITDTQYF
TGTGCCAGCAGTCGTAGACTAGCGGGAATCACAGATACGCAGTATTTT
>TRBV12-5|once|.|TRBJ2-1
CASGLAPSLAHEQFF
TGTGCTAGTGGTTTGGCCCCGTCCCTAGCTCATGAGCAGTTCTTC
>TRBV5-1|.|TRBD1|TRBJ1-1
CASSGTGQGYTEAFF
TGCGCCAGCAGCGGCACGGGACAGGGGTACACTGAAGCTTTCTTT
>TRBV20-1|few|TRBD1|TRBJ2-1
CSATGQYGLYNEQFF
TGCAGTGCTACGGGACAGTACGGGCTCTACAATGAGCAGTTCTTC
>TRBV12-3/TRBV12-4|.|TRBD2|TRBJ2-3
CASSSGLAEYTDTQYF
TGTGCCAGCAGTTCGGGACTAGCGGAGTACACAGATACGCAGTATTTT
>TRBV20-1|.|.|TRBJ2-7
CSASEAGNYEQYF
TGCAGTGCTAGTGAGGCAGGGAACTACGAGCAGTACTTC
>TRBV24-1|.|.|TRBJ2-2
CATSKNTRNTGELFF
TGTGCCACCAGTAAGAATACTAGGAACACCGGGGAGCTGTTTTTT
>TRBV20-1|.|TRBD1|TRBJ1-1
CSAHRQGLNTEAFF
TGCAGTGCCCACCGACAGGGGCTAAACACTGAAGCTTTCTTT
>TRBV10-3|few|.|TRBJ2-3
CAISETSGDRATDTQYF
TGTGCCATCAGTGAAACTTCGGGGGACCGGGCCACAGATACGCAGTATTTT
>TRBV14|few|TRBD2|TRBJ2-3
CASSQSSGRLSDTQYF
TGTGCCAGCAGCCAGTCGAGCGGGAGGCTATCAGATACGCAGTATTTT
>TRBV7-8|.|.|TRBJ2-2
CASRLGRSNTGELFF
TGTGCCAGCAGACTGGGGAGGTCGAACACCGGGGAGCTGTTTTTT
>TRBV7-6|few|.|TRBJ1-5
CASSLEEGQPQHF
TGTGCCAGCAGCTTAGAAGAGGGTCAGCCCCAGCATTTT
>TRBV5-6|.|.|TRBJ1-1
CASSRQGRMLLEAFF
TGTGCCAGCAGCCGCCAAGGACGGATGTTACTTGAAGCTTTCTTT
>TRBV29-1|few|.|TRBJ2-1
CSVGGQGGEQFF
TGCAGCGTTGGGGGGCAGGGCGGCGAGCAGTTCTTC
>TRBV24-1|few|.|TRBJ1-5
CATSSGGASNQPQHF
TGTGCCACCAGTAGCGGGGGGGCCAGCAATCAGCCCCAGCATTTT
>TRBV5-1|.|.|TRBJ2-5
CASSFSRAQETQYF
TGCGCCAGCAGCTTTTCCCGAGCCCAAGAGACCCAGTACTTC
>TRBV12-3/TRBV12-4|many|.|TRBJ2-4
CASSLGNIQYF
TGTGCCAGCAGCTTAGGAAACATTCAGTACTTC
>TRBV5-1|few|TRBD1|TRBJ2-2
CASSLAEGTAVAGELFF
TGCGCCAGCAGCTTGGCCGAGGGGACAGCCGTCGCCGGGGAGCTGTTTTTT
>TRBV6-2/TRBV6-3|few|TRBD1|TRBJ1-2
CASRTTGEANYGYTF
TGTGCCAGCAGAACAACAGGGGAAGCTAACTATGGCTACACCTTC
>TRBV5-1|.|TRBD1|TRBJ1-1
CASISQGATEAFF
TGCGCCAGCATTTCCCAGGGGGCCACTGAAGCTTTCTTT
>TRBV5-1|.|TRBD1|TRBJ1-1
CASSSRGTNTEAFF
TGCGCCAGCAGTTCCAGGGGGACGAACACTGAAGCTTTCTTT
>TRBV29-1|few|.|TRBJ1-2
CSVGAGSLSGYTF
TGCAGCGTTGGGGCAGGGTCCCTTTCGGGCTACACCTTC
>TRBV30|few|.|TRBJ1-6
CAWSRDSYNNSPLHF
TGTGCCTGGAGCCGGGACTCCTACAATAATTCACCCCTCCACTTT
>TRBV7-9|few|TRBD1|TRBJ1-4
CASSTGTGTEKLFF
TGTGCCAGCAGCACCGGGACAGGGACTGAAAAACTGTTTTTT